The subject of this entry is one TCR beta chain. The data derive from a study of long-term antiretroviral therapy in people with HIV. With survey level as its setting, the immunoSEQ assay was v3.0. The method was immunoSEQ multiplex PCR; TCRdb's version includes in-frame clones alone and lacks a portion of them. The table lists 30,000 to 35,000 clones, approximately 75% of them singletons, with about 3.5% in the top ten. HIV-positive participants all received treatment in the United States. Before DNA extraction, about 1-10 million cryopreserved PBMC were held in the samples. CDR3 length equals 15 residues. Germline-derived CDR1 and CDR2 are LNHDA and SQIVND (reference sequence). V lost 1 base and J lost 2, with 12 bases in between.

The sequence came from a man aged 45-60 years with HIV. The chain carries TRBV19 and TRBJ2-7; D unclear. The specimen comprised unsorted PBMCs, sampled 3 years after starting antiretroviral therapy. This chain's CDR3 is CASSIARGRTYEQYF. The CDR3 DNA reads TGTGCCAGTAGTATAGCACGAGGACGAACCTACGAGCAGTACTTC.